These 2 T cell receptor beta chains were all obtained from the same sample, sequenced in a study of blood T cell repertoires in COVID-19. Produced via immunoSEQ multiplex PCR; TCRdb's table is partial and in-frame only. The sample gives tens of thousands of clones, 70% to 90% of which show up once; roughly 5% is in the top ten. The sample comprised peripheral blood. The origin of the receptors is a woman of 80 years or more with acute or convalescent COVID-19.

This clone appeared a few times. This rearrangement joins TRBV18 to TRBJ1-3; D uncertain. Germline loops: CDR1 KGHSH, CDR2 LQKENI. The CDR3 spans 14 residues. V was clipped by 2 bases and J by 2 bases, with 7 bases between them. CDR3 amino acids: CASSPGETGNTIYF. In DNA, the CDR3 is TGTGCCAGCTCACCAGGGGAGACTGGAAACACCATATATTTT.

The gene calls are TRBV2 and TRBJ1-6, with TRBD1 matching 7 bases. This CDR3 is 16 amino acids long. Germline loops: CDR1 SNHLY, CDR2 FYNNEI. Trimming removed 4 bases from V and 5 bases from J; junction bases left unmatched: 8. The CDR3 sequence: CASSGQGFGNNSPLHF. CDR3 sequence (DNA): TGTGCCAGCAGTGGACAGGGTTTCGGCAATAATTCACCCCTCCACTTT.